The source of this TCR beta chain is a study of spatial heterogeneity in lung cancer. TCRdb itself ran the 5' RACE reads through MiXCR, one entry per CDR3 protein. The repertoire consists of 35,000 to 55,000 distinct CDR3 sequences, with around 21% occurring once and the leading ten covering about 7.7%. This clonotype was detected only a few times. Its antigen is unidentified. Overall study results and limits: Ubiquitous expanded tumor TCRs were observed in blood more at resection than follow-up.

CDR1 and CDR2 from the germline V gene are SGHKS and YYEKEE (reference sequence). V was clipped by 2 bases and J by 4 bases, with 16 bases between them. This CDR3 is built from 16 residues. Time point: blood at routine non-recurrence follow-up after resection. TCRs were sequenced from unsorted whole RNA of tumor, nontumor lung or PBMC. This TCR was recovered from a female donor with early-stage non-small cell lung cancer. The source was PBMCs, collected at follow-up. The chain links TRBV5-5 to TRBJ1-5; D unclear. CDR3 region: CASSFLLRTENQPQHF. The CDR3 nucleotides are TGTGCCAGCAGCTTTTTATTGCGGACTGAGAATCAGCCCCAGCATTTT. Supplemented by reference TRBV5-5 and TRBJ1-5, the full variable domain reads DAGVTQSPTHLIKTRGQQVTLRCSPISGHKSVSWYQQVLGQGPQFIFQYYEKEERGRGNFPDRFSARQFPNYSSELNVNALLLGDSALYLCASSFLLRTENQPQHFGDGTRLSIL.